This TCR beta chain was captured in a study of T-cell memory formation after mild COVID-19. Study details: Each donor largely had its own TCR clusters. Whole-study findings and limits: Among contracting clones, CD4+ were mainly CM/EM and CD8+ enriched in EMRA.

About this clonotype: As yet, its antigen is unknown.

V was cut by 4 bases and J by 2 bases, with 4 bases left in between. Germline loops: CDR1 DFQATT, CDR2 SNEGSKA (reference sequence). This CDR3 is built from 11 residues. In TCRdb, the 5' RACE reads were re-called with MiXCR into one record per CDR3 protein. The sample carries some 450,000 distinct CDR3 sequences, around 18% recorded once. The TCR originated in an adult woman who had mild COVID-19 (a few samples of this study predate the infection). Cell type and time point are not known. The sample comprised PBMCs or a T cell subset sorted from them (not recorded which). The genes are TRBV20-1 and TRBJ2-3; D not certain. The CDR3 nucleotides read TGCAGTGCTACTTACACAGATACGCAGTATTTT. Amino acids: CSATYTDTQYF.